This T cell receptor beta chain derives from a study of shared clonotypes between healthy human individuals (dated by TCRdb to the early 2020s). As for the study more broadly: Two women and a few men aged 18 to 49 years were included in the cohort. For each donor, CD4 naive and CD4 memory were each run on three plates, CD8 naive on two plates, and CD8 memory on one plate. To estimate repertoire size and how much clonotype sharing occurs between individuals, the study deeply sequenced the blood TCR repertoires of a handful of healthy adults. To increase sequencing depth and limit assay-specific biases, different laboratories used diverse techniques to prepare libraries and sequence TCR repertoires. Per donor, leukapheresis produced somewhere between about 0.94 and 10 billion PBMCs. Beyond this particular receptor, the publication reports: Compared with non-shared clonotypes, the clonotypes found in all four sorted-subset donors had higher generation probabilities. Pairwise subsampling indicated that sequencing depth was expected to affect the degree of clonotype sharing among donors. Naive subsets generally had larger estimated clonotype richness than memory subsets. Sampling was restricted to blood, and TCR repertoires in tissue are likely to differ from TCR repertoires in blood. Across four donors, about 5.2% of naive CD4, approximately 3.5% of naive CD8, approximately 2.5% of memory CD4, and approximately 0.4% of memory CD8 clonotypes were shared. Even with the large sequencing depth, rarefaction of the sorted-subset datasets indicated that sequencing was incomplete. Because the study included a small number of donors, the genetic and exposure-history diversity represented was limited.

Trimming costs V 6 bases and J 3 bases, and their ends lie 15 bases apart. The germline V gene yields SNHLY for CDR1 and FYNNEI for CDR2. The CDR3 sequence holds 14 residues, the cysteine and phenylalanine included. CDR3 DNA only is kept here, 42 bases in frame from base 1. A single count supports this clone. Its antigen is currently not known. Base quality data are lacking; no much larger clone is found one base away. CD8 naive samples were obtained by positive selection for CCR7 among CD45RO-negative cells, yielding a CD45RA+CCR7+ population from which TemRA cells were excluded. Healthy HIV-negative adults with no recently reported acute infections or vaccinations were included as donors. Only Caucasian adults living in Nashville, Tennessee, USA were represented among the donors. Blood was collected by leukapheresis, and PBMCs were isolated by Ficoll-Histopaque density gradient centrifugation and then cryopreserved in liquid nitrogen vapor phase. Purity and quantity of every magnetically sorted T cell population were checked by analytical flow cytometry. Genomic DNA was isolated from every sorted fraction and measured by UV absorbance on a Nanodrop 2000c.

Using the deep immunoSEQ assay, TCR CDR3 regions were amplified from genomic DNA by multiplex PCR. Extracted genomic DNA from each cell subset was spread evenly across all wells of several immunoSEQ 96-well plates, with each plate serving as a replicate. For sorted subsets, each replicate PCR was loaded with 200 ng genomic DNA, equivalent to some 31,000 T cell genomes. The purified libraries were quantified using a Qubit 3.0 fluorometer, sized with a Bioanalyzer 2100, and then quantified again using the KAPA Library Quantification kit. Each immunoSEQ 96-well plate was sequenced on its own single-read 150-cycle Illumina NextSeq 550 flow cell. Regarding the original processing steps: The immunoSEQ output contained only junctional sequences without quality scores, so filtering could not match that applied to full-length reads. Sequences were annotated with PyIR, a Python wrapper for IgBLAST v1.9, using IMGT germline references to assign V/J genes and CDR3. Reads were filtered out if the reads had weak V/J assignments (E-value above 1e-6), no CDR3, stop codons, out-of-frame junctions, or ambiguous translated residues. A V3J clonotype was defined by an identical inferred V gene, J gene, and CDR3 amino acid sequence. To compute the percentage overlap between repertoires, the number of shared unique clonotypes was divided by the size of the smaller repertoire. Richness of each repertoire was evaluated using RTK rarefaction, the Chao1 estimator, and Recon v2.1 estimates of unobserved clonotypes. OLGA was used to compute generation probabilities for all TCRbeta clonotypes that the gDNA method yielded from a handful of donors. TCRdb stores this immuneACCESS table with in-frame sequences only. Part of the clones is absent; in the studies checked, under half of the shortfall reflects unresolved V genes, and no reason is known for the rest. V and J calls and clone size follow that table, whereas D and trimming were derived from the DNA. Across this sample there are fewer than 1 million clones, with about 96% seen only once. The top ten hold less than 0.25% of the sample.

Sequenced sample: naive CD8+ T cells sorted from blood. This specimen's cell subset or site label, per the study, means: CD45RA+CCR7+. This TCR derives from a man between 25 and 39 years old in good health. The chain is assembled from TRBV2 and TRBJ2-7; no D gene call is confident. The encoded CDR3 is CASRSRINYYEQYF. The nucleotide sequence is TGTGCCAGCAGGAGCAGAATAAATTACTACGAGCAGTACTTC.